The sequence of this T cell receptor (beta chain) was determined in a study of cytomegalovirus exposure and HLA in healthy donors. About the study: Earlier findings included 100 million to 130 million unique TCR beta sequences obtained from 150 million to 200 million T cells.

Looked up from germline, CDR1 is LGHNA and CDR2 is YNFKEQ. V was trimmed by 6 bases and J by 6 bases, leaving 17 bases between them. The CDR3 is 14 amino acids. Points from the study as a whole: Overall, approximately 150 TCR beta chains were annotated as cytomegalovirus-associated. The only immune exposure information that was available was CMV serostatus. It is likely that the observed cluster of highly shared sequence variants was a sequencing artifact.

This PCR relied on a set of 60 Vbeta primers and 13 Jbeta primers. The table came from immunoSEQ multiplex PCR; TCRdb's copy has only in-frame clones and leaves some out. This table has around 110,000 clones, roughly 80% appearing once. As for this clone: The target antigen is unknown.

The clonotype comes from a man aged 55 to 70 in good health and CMV-seronegative. V gene TRBV4-2 combines with J gene TRBJ1-2, with D possibly matching TRBD1 (5 bases). Sequenced: PBMCs. This CDR3 reads CASRNKGSADGYTF. CDR3 nucleotide sequence: TGTGCCAGCAGGAACAAGGGGTCCGCTGATGGCTACACCTTC.